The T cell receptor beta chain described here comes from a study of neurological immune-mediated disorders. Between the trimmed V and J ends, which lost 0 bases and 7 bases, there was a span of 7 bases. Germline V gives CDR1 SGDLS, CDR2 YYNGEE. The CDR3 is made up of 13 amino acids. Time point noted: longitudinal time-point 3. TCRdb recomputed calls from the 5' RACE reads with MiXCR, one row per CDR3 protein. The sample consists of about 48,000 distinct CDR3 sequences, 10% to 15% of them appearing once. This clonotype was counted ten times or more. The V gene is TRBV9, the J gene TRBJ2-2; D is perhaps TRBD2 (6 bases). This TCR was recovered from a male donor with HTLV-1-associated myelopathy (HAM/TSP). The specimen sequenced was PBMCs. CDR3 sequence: CASSVGGVGELFF. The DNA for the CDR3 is TGTGCCAGCAGCGTAGGCGGGGTCGGGGAGCTGTTTTTT.